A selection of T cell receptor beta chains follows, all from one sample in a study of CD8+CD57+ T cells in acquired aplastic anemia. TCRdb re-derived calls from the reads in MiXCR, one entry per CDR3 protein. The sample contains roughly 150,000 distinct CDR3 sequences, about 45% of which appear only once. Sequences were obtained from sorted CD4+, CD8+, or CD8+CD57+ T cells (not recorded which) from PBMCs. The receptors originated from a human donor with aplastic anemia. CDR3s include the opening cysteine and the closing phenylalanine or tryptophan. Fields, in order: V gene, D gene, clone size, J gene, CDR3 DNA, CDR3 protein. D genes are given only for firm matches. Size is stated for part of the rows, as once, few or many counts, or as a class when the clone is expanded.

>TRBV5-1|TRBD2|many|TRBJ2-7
TGCGCCAGCAGCTTGGAAGGGACTAGCGGATACGAGCAGTACTTC
CASSLEGTSGYEQYF
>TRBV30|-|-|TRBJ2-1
TGTGCCTGGAGTACAAACATACAGTCCAATGAGCAGTTCTTC
CAWSTNIQSNEQFF
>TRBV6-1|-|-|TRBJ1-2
TGTGCCAGCAATACCATCGGGACCGTCATTAGCTATGGCTACACCTTC
CASNTIGTVISYGYTF
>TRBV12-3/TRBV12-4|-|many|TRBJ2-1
TGTGCCAGCAGCCCTAGGGACCCCCCTCGTGAGCAGTTCTTC
CASSPRDPPREQFF
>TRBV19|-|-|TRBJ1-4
TGTGCCAGTTCCCGGGACCCCCGGGTATATAGTGAAAAACTGTTTTTT
CASSRDPRVYSEKLFF
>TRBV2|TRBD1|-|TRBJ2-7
TGTGCCAGCAGTGCCGGGACAGACTACGAGCAGTACTTC
CASSAGTDYEQYF
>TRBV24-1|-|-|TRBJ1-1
TGTGCCACCAGTGATCCGAGGGGTCTCCTCACTGAAGCTTTCTTT
CATSDPRGLLTEAFF
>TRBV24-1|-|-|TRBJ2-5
TGTGCCACCCAAGGGGAAGGGTCTGAGGAGACCCAGTACTTC
CATQGEGSEETQYF
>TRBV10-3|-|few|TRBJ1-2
TGTGCCATCAGGAGTGGGTCGGATTACTATGGCTACACCTTC
CAIRSGSDYYGYTF
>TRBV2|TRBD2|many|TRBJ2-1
TGTGCCAGCAGTGATAGGGCGGGAGGTAATGAGCAGTTCTTC
CASSDRAGGNEQFF
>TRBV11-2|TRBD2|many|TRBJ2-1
TGTGCCAGCAGCTTAGTTTGGTTAGCGGGAGGCAGTGAGCAGTTCTTC
CASSLVWLAGGSEQFF
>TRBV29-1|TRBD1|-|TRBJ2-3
TGCAGCGCAACAGGGGGCCTCACAGATACGCAGTATTTT
CSATGGLTDTQYF
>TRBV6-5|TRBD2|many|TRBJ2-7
TGTGCCAGCAGTTACTACGGACTAGCGGGAGGGTCCTACGAGCAGTACTTC
CASSYYGLAGGSYEQYF
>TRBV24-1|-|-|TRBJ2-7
TGTGCCACCAGTGACAGCGTCGAGCAGTACTTC
CATSDSVEQYF
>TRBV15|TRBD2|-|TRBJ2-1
TGTGCCACCAGCGTGGGACTAGCGGGGGGGCAAAATGAGCAGTTCTTC
CATSVGLAGGQNEQFF
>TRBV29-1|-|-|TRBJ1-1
TGCAGCGTTGTACGGCTTCGAAACATTGAAGCTCTCTTT
CSVVRLRNIEALF
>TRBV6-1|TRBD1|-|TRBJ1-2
TGTGCCAGCAACTCAGGGGGGCGCGGGGGCTACGCCTTC
CASNSGGRGGYAF
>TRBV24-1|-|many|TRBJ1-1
TGTGCCACCAGTGGGACGGACTTCACTGAAGCTTTCTTT
CATSGTDFTEAFF
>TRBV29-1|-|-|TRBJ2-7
TGCAGCGTTGTATCGGCTATGAGTTTGGGCTACGAGCAGTACTTC
CSVVSAMSLGYEQYF
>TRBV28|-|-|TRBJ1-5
TGTGCCAGCAGAAGTTGGAGAGGATTACAGCTTAATCAGCCCCAGCATTTT
CASRSWRGLQLNQPQHF